This TCR beta chain was observed in a study of T cells in Graves' hyperthyroidism and ophthalmopathy. General study findings and limits: Most thyroid clonotypes expanded above 0.001 were also detected in blood.

This clonotype was seen at least ten times. Its matching antigen is unknown. The length of the CDR3 is 15 residues. Germline assignment: CDR1 SGHTA and CDR2 FQGNSA. V gave up 1 base and J gave up 7 bases; unmatched junction bases: 7. The diagnoses drew upon clinical symptoms, serum thyroxine and TRAb, thyroid ultrasound and orbital computed tomography. There were TCR beta CDR3 regions amplified from RNA transcripts. A first-round RT-PCR of the TCR CDR3 used the HTBI primer set. One entry per CDR3 protein, called by TCRdb with MiXCR from the multiplex PCR reads. The sample consists of about 420,000 distinct CDR3 sequences, approximately 15% of them appearing once.

The chain has TRBV7-2 and TRBJ2-4; 7 nucleotides align to TRBD1. The sample was blood. The TCR was taken from a woman aged 18 to 35 with Graves' hyperthyroidism. The CDR3 reads CASSLDLDRVNIQYF. CDR3 bases: TGTGCCAGCAGCTTAGATCTCGACAGGGTTAACATTCAGTACTTC.